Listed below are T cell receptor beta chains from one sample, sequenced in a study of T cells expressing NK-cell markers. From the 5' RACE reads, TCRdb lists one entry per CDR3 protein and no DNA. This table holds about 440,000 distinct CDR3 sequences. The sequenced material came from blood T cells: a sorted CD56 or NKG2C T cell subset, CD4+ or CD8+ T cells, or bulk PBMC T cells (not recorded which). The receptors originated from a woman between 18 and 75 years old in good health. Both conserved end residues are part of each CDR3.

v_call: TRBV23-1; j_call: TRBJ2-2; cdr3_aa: CASTCLNTGELFF
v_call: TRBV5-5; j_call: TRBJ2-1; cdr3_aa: CASSLSSPSYNEQFF
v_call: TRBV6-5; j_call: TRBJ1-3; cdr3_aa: CASSFTRSGNTIYF
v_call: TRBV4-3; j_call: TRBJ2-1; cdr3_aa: CASSQDLGDTLMDEQFF
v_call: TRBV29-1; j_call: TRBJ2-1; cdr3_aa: CSVGVGNEQFF
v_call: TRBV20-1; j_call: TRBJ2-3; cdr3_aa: CSAKRGGSTDTQYF
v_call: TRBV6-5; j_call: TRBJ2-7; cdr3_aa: CASRSSSYEQYF
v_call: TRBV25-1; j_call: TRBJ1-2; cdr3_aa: CASSERTGVAYGYTF
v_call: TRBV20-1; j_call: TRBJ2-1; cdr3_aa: CSARDRRARSYNEQFF
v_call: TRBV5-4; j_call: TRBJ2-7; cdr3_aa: CASSDFKGEMGYEQYF
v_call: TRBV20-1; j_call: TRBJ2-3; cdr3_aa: CSAPHRGREYGDTQYF
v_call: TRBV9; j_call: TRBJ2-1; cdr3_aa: CASSVRDSINEQFF
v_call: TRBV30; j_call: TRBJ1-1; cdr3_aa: CAWKGRNGQMNTEAFF
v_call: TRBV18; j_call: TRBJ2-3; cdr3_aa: CASSPGPASTDTQYF
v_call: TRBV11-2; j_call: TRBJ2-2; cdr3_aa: CASSFDQGPGELFF
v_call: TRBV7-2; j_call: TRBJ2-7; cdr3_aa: CAVLAGPAYEQYF
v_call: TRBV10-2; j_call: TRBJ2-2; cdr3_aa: CASTSSGVLTGELFF
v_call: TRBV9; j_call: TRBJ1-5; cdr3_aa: CASSVLDGSNQPQHF
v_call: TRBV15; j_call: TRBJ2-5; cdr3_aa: CATSRPQETQYF
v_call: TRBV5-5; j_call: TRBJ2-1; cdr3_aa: CASSLGVTGSSYNEQFF
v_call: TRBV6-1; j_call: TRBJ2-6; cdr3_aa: CASRRDSSGANVLTF
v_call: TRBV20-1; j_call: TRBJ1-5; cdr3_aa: CSAAGQDSNQPQHF
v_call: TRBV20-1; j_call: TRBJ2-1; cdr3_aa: CSARDPAGGGNEQFF
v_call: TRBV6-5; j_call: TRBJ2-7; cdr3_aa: CASSYGLGGRSYEQYF
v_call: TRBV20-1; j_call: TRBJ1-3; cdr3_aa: CSARSQDSGNTIYF
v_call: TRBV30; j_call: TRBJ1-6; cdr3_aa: CAWSGQGYSPLHF
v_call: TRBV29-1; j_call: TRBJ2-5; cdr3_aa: CSVAVSLGETQYF
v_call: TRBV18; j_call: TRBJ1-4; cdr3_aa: CASSPQGAQEKLFF
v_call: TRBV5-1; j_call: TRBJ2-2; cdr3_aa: CASTGTAATGELFF
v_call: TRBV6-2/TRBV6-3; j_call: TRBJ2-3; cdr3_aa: CASSWTGTTDTQYF
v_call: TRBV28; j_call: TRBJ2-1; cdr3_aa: CASSLSGLYNEQFF
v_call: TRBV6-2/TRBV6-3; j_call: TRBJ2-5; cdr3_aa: CASSYQTGGDETQYF
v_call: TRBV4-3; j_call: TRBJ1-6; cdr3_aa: CASSQEPPTPLHF
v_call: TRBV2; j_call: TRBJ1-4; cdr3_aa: CASRSDRGNEKLFF
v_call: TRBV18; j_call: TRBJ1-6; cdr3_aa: CASHHTGISPLHF